This entry describes one T cell receptor (beta chain). Its antigen remains unknown. Profiling that covered TCR beta VDJ and CDR3 relied on genomic DNA as its template. Via MiXCR, TCRdb re-called the reads, giving one row per CDR3 protein. Of about 160,000 distinct CDR3 sequences listed, roughly 40% are singletons. This record comes from a study of CD8+CD57+ T cells in acquired aplastic anemia. Notes on the study in general: Both patients and controls carried the same twenty-nine CD8+ CDR3 sequences.

The sample was sorted CD4+, CD8+, or CD8+CD57+ T cells (not recorded which) from PBMCs. The receptor's source is a human donor in good health.

The CDR3 sequence: CATSRRETNYEQYF. CDR3 nucleotide sequence: TGTGCCACCAGCAGAAGAGAAACCAACTACGAGCAGTACTTC. The genes are TRBV15 and TRBJ2-7; D call uncertain. This CDR3 region has 14 residues. The germline CDR1 and CDR2 sequences are LNHNV and YYDKDF (reference sequence). The germline V and J ends were trimmed by 2 bases and 3 bases, with 11 bases remaining between them.